Following are 27 T cell receptor beta chains from one sample sequenced in a study of blood T cell repertoires in COVID-19. Data came from immunoSEQ multiplex PCR; TCRdb stores just in-frame clones and leaves some out. The repertoire holds roughly 250,000 clones, with about 80% as singletons. Sequenced material: peripheral blood. These receptors came from a woman of 80 years or more with active or convalescent COVID-19.

The chain joins TRBV4-1 to TRBJ2-1; TRBD2 matches at 7 bases. This CDR3 region has 13 residues. Unmatched junction bases numbered 3, after V lost 4 bases and J lost 6 bases. From germline, CDR1 is MGHRA and CDR2 YSYEKL. CDR3 region: CASSPGLTNEQFF. The DNA of the CDR3 is TGCGCCAGCAGCCCGGGACTAACCAATGAGCAGTTCTTC.

J is TRBJ2-1 and V is TRBV3-1 (or the pseudogene TRBV3-2); 11 bases fit TRBD2. The junction had 13 bases not matched to a gene; V was cut back by 4 bases and J by 14 bases. The CDR3 has 15 amino acids. The germline V gene has CDR1 LGHDT and CDR2 YNNKEL (reference sequence). Written as DNA, the CDR3 is TGTGCCAGCAGCCCGACTAGCGGGACTACCAATGTGGAGTTCTTC. It yields the protein CASSPTSGTTNVEFF.

The J gene is TRBJ2-3, the V gene TRBV2; 8 positions match TRBD1. Per the germline V gene, CDR1 is SNHLY and CDR2 is FYNNEI. Germline trimming cut 7 bases from V and 2 bases from J; bases unmatched to any gene: 8. The CDR3 totals 15 residues. The CDR3 sequence is CASTAGTGPTDTQYF. Here the CDR3 DNA reads TGTGCCAGCACTGCCGGGACAGGACCCACAGATACGCAGTATTTT.

The chain recombines TRBV29-1 with TRBJ2-7, with unresolved D. Trimming took off 5 bases at V and 2 bases at J, with 13 bases between the two ends. CDR1 is SQVTM, CDR2 ANQGSEA, per germline. The CDR3 sequence is 13 residues long. The CDR3 region has the DNA TGCAGCGTTAGAGACGGAACTACCTACGAGCAGTACTTC. It yields the protein CSVRDGTTYEQYF.

The V call is TRBV7-9, the J call TRBJ1-3; 7 nucleotides line up with TRBD1. Germline V CDR1 and CDR2: SEHNR, FQNEAQ (reference sequence). Trimming cost V 1 base and J 0 bases; bases outside gene matches: 9. This CDR3 spans 18 amino acids. The CDR3 coding sequence is TGTGCCAGCAGCTTAGACCGGGGACAGCCGAGCTCTGGAAACACCATATATTTT. It codes for CASSLDRGQPSSGNTIYF.

The V gene is TRBV5-4, the J gene TRBJ1-2; the match to TRBD1 covers 11 bases. Looked up from germline, CDR1 is SGHNT and CDR2 is YYREEE (reference sequence). The CDR3 totals 14 residues. V lost 4 bases to trimming and J lost 7 bases; unmatched junction nucleotides: 6. CDR3 in DNA: TGTGCCAGCAGCGCGGGACAGGGGGTTTTTGGCTACACCTTC. Residues: CASSAGQGVFGYTF.

J is TRBJ2-7 and V is TRBV2; D might be TRBD2 (6 bases). The CDR3 totals 14 residues. V lost 5 bases to trimming and J lost 2 bases, with 13 bases between them. Germline assignment: CDR1 SNHLY and CDR2 FYNNEI. The CDR3 sequence: CASSSGLETYEQYF. The CDR3 DNA reads TGTGCCAGCAGTTCGGGACTGGAGACCTACGAGCAGTACTTC.

The rearrangement uses TRBV28 and TRBJ1-1; D call uncertain. This CDR3 has 14 residues. V gave up 7 bases and J gave up 3 bases, with 15 bases separating them. Germline lookup yields CDR1 MDHEN and CDR2 SYDVKM. The CDR3 here is CASKPSKQYTEAFF. As DNA, the CDR3 is TGTGCCAGCAAACCCTCTAAACAGTACACTGAAGCTTTCTTT.

The chain carries TRBV5-1 and TRBJ1-3; 9 nucleotides line up with TRBD1. Trimming cost V 2 bases and J 3 bases; bases outside gene matches: 9. Germline loops: CDR1 SGHRS, CDR2 YFSETQ. The CDR3 runs to 17 residues. CDR3: CASSFGTGTSIGNTIYF. CDR3 DNA: TGCGCCAGCAGCTTCGGGACAGGGACGTCGATTGGAAACACCATATATTTT. Complete variable domain (other parts from reference TRBV5-1 and TRBJ1-3): KAGVTQTPRYLIKTRGQQVTLSCSPISGHRSVSWYQQTPGQGLQFLFEYFSETQRNKGNFPGRFSGRQFSNSRSEMNVSTLELGDSALYLCASSFGTGTSIGNTIYFGEGSWLTVV.

The V gene is TRBV5-1, the J gene TRBJ2-3, with TRBD2 matching 8 bases. Germline V gene sequence: CDR1 SGHRS, CDR2 YFSETQ. The J segment lost 0 bases and the V segment lost 7 bases, leaving 10 bases of the junction unmatched. This CDR3 has 16 amino acids. CDR3 region: CASPPAGGQSTDTQYF. Here the CDR3 DNA reads TGCGCCAGCCCCCCCGCGGGGGGTCAAAGCACAGATACGCAGTATTTT. The variable domain in full, with the rest retrieved from reference TRBV5-1 and TRBJ2-3, is KAGVTQTPRYLIKTRGQQVTLSCSPISGHRSVSWYQQTPGQGLQFLFEYFSETQRNKGNFPGRFSGRQFSNSRSEMNVSTLELGDSALYLCASPPAGGQSTDTQYFGPGTRLTVL.

This clone was seen a single time. The chain uses TRBV9 and TRBJ2-5; 14 bases are a match to TRBD2. V lost 5 bases and J lost 3; bases outside the gene matches: 3. The CDR3 extends over 15 amino acids. Germline-derived CDR1 and CDR2 are SGDLS and YYNGEE. CDR3 in amino acids: CASSPGLAGEETQYF. The DNA of the CDR3 is TGTGCCAGCAGTCCGGGACTAGCGGGGGAAGAGACCCAGTACTTC.

The gene calls are TRBV19 and TRBJ2-2; a weak D match, TRBD1 (5 bases). The CDR3 has 15 residues. V lost 2 bases, J lost 2 bases, and 9 bases lay in between. Looked up from germline, CDR1 is LNHDA and CDR2 is SQIVND (reference sequence). CDR3 sequence (DNA): TGTGCCAGTAGTATACGACAGCTCAACACCGGGGAGCTGTTTTTT. Protein product: CASSIRQLNTGELFF. Together with reference TRBV19 and TRBJ2-2, the CDR3 gives the full variable domain: DGGITQSPKYLFRKEGQNVTLSCEQNLNHDAMYWYRQDPGQGLRLIYYSQIVNDFQKGDIAEGYSVSREKKESFPLTVTSAQKNPTAFYLCASSIRQLNTGELFFGEGSRLTVL.

The chain uses TRBV21-1 and TRBJ2-3; the table's D call, TRBD1, has no DNA check behind it. TRBV21-1 is a pseudogene segment. This CDR3 has 15 residues. In DNA form, the CDR3 reads TGTGCCAGCAACGACCCACAGGGACAGGGCTCTACGCAGTATTTT. Translated, it gives CASNDPQGQGSTQYF.

This clone was observed a handful of times. This specimen includes other DNA sequences encoding the same CDR3. The chain employs TRBV19 and TRBJ1-5; no clear D gene. The CDR3 runs to 10 residues. V was shortened by 10 bases and J by 2 bases, with 3 bases between the two germline ends. In germline, CDR1 is LNHDA, CDR2 SQIVND (reference sequence). The CDR3 DNA reads as TGTGCCACGGGCAATCAGCCCCAGCATTTT. Translated, it gives CATGNQPQHF.

The CDR3 DNA is TGTGCCAGCAGCTTAGCGGCAGGGGGGAACACTGAAGCTTTCTTT. Translation gives CASSLAAGGNTEAFF. The J gene is TRBJ1-1, the V gene TRBV7-2, with 7 bases fitting TRBD1. V lost 0 bases and J lost 1; bases outside the gene matches: 2. The CDR3 runs to 15 residues. Germline values: CDR1 SGHTA, CDR2 FQGNSA. Looking up the rest from reference TRBV7-2 and TRBJ1-1 gives the full variable domain: GAGVSQSPSNKVTEKGKDVELRCDPISGHTALYWYRQSLGQGLEFLIYFQGNSAPDKSGLPSDRFSAERTGGSVSTLTIQRTQQEDSAVYLCASSLAAGGNTEAFFGQGTRLTVV.

V is TRBV13 and J is TRBJ2-3; possible D gene TRBD2, 6 bases. V was trimmed by 5 bases and J by 5 bases, leaving 20 bases between them. The CDR3 has 16 amino acids. Germline CDR1 PRHDT, CDR2 FYEKMQ (reference sequence). CDR3 in DNA: TGTGCCAGCAGCCTCCTGTGGGGGGTAAGAGGAGATACGCAGTATTTT. This sequence encodes CASSLLWGVRGDTQYF.

This sequence joins TRBV27 and TRBJ1-6, with 7 bases lining up with TRBD1. From germline, CDR1 is MNHEY and CDR2 SMNVEV (reference sequence). CDR3 size: 15 residues. J was trimmed by 6 bases and V by 8 bases; bases with no gene match: 10. CDR3 region: CASRILGQSNSPLHF. The CDR3 DNA is TGTGCCAGCCGAATTCTGGGACAGTCTAATTCACCCCTCCACTTT.

The V gene is TRBV7-2, the J gene TRBJ2-7; TRBD1 is a possible D gene (6 bases). This CDR3 contains 16 residues. Trimming removed 0 bases from V and 3 bases from J, with 15 bases in between. Germline V gene data show CDR1 as SGHTA and CDR2 as FQGNSA. DNA of the CDR3: TGTGCCAGCAGCTTAGCGGGACACGGCGATCTCTACGAGCAGTACTTC. Translated: CASSLAGHGDLYEQYF.

The gene calls are TRBV19 and TRBJ1-1, with TRBD1 matching 9 bases. This CDR3 spans 15 amino acids. The germline CDR1 and CDR2 sequences are LNHDA and SQIVND (reference sequence). The V and J ends lost 5 bases and 5 bases, in that order; junction bases with no gene match: 9. The CDR3 coding sequence is TGTGCCAGTAGTGTAATACAGGGGGCACGGACTGAAGCTTTCTTT. It encodes CASSVIQGARTEAFF.

This chain links TRBV7-2 with TRBJ2-5, with D perhaps TRBD2 (7 bases). The V gene's germline CDR1 is SGHTA and CDR2 FQGNSA. Trimming removed 7 bases from V and 3 bases from J, with 18 bases in between. This CDR3 has 15 amino acids. The CDR3 sequence is CASTPREGGKETQYF. The DNA of the CDR3 is TGTGCCAGCACCCCCAGAGAGGGGGGGAAAGAGACCCAGTACTTC.

This chain connects TRBV9 to TRBJ2-3; TRBD2 aligns across 9 bases. J gave up 3 bases and V 1 base, and 6 bases lay outside the gene matches. This CDR3 region has 16 residues. Looked up from germline, CDR1 is SGDLS and CDR2 is YYNGEE. CDR3 nucleotides: TGTGCCAGCAGCGTATTAGCGGGGGCCACTACAGATACGCAGTATTTT. It yields the protein CASSVLAGATTDTQYF.

This chain uses TRBV12-3 or TRBV12-4 with TRBJ1-4; D remains ambiguous. The CDR3 has 12 amino acids. Trimming took 5 bases from V and 13 from J, leaving 14 bases between them. The CDR3 region is CASSANGIRLFF. CDR3 nucleotide sequence: TGTGCCAGCAGTGCGAACGGGATAAGACTGTTTTTT.

The count of this clone is one. The V and J genes are TRBV7-8 and TRBJ1-5, with TRBD1 matching 8 bases. The CDR3 covers 16 residues. CDR1 and CDR2 (germline): SGHVS, FQNEAQ. V was pared by 8 bases and J by 3 bases, with 12 bases of the junction left unmatched. The DNA of the CDR3 is TGTGCCAGCTCTCAATCCGGGACAGGCGCCAATCAGCCCCAGCATTTT. It specifies CASSQSGTGANQPQHF.

The rearrangement links TRBV5-1 to TRBJ1-4, with 8 bases fitting TRBD1. Per germline, CDR1 SGHRS and CDR2 YFSETQ. V lost 5 bases and J lost 0; bases outside the gene matches: 6. The CDR3 contains 16 residues. The CDR3 DNA sequence: TGCGCCAGCAGACGTGACAGGGGTGCAACTAATGAAAAACTGTTTTTT. Protein product: CASRRDRGATNEKLFF.

V gene TRBV6-2 or TRBV6-3 combines with J gene TRBJ2-5; TRBD1 might be the D (5 bases). With 6 bases removed from V and 5 bases from J, the gap between germline ends came to 16 bases. CDR3 size: 14 residues. The germline V gene encodes CDR1 MNHEY and CDR2 SVGEGT. The CDR3 DNA sequence: TGTGCCAGCAGCCTTACAGACAGAGTGGAGACCCAGTACTTC. This gives the protein CASSLTDRVETQYF.

V gene TRBV3-1 (or the pseudogene TRBV3-2) combines with J gene TRBJ2-7, with 10 nucleotides matching TRBD1. The CDR3 has 15 residues. The ends lost 4 bases at V and 5 bases at J; junction bases unmatched: 8. Germline lookup yields CDR1 LGHDT and CDR2 YNNKEL (reference sequence). The DNA for the CDR3 is TGTGCCAGCAGCCCAAGGGGGGACAGGGGAAACGAGCAGTACTTC. Translating it yields CASSPRGDRGNEQYF.

This clone showed up just a few times. The chain joins TRBV2 to TRBJ2-1; D not certain. The CDR3 contains 15 residues. V gave up 3 bases and J gave up 0 bases, with 9 bases separating them. Looked up from germline, CDR1 is SNHLY and CDR2 is FYNNEI. The CDR3 sequence is CASSDQRSSYNEQFF. CDR3 sequence (DNA): TGTGCCAGCAGTGATCAACGGAGCTCCTACAATGAGCAGTTCTTC.